This T cell receptor (beta chain) stems from a study of cytomegalovirus exposure and HLA in healthy donors. General study findings and limits: Researchers catalogued 164 TCR beta chains as cytomegalovirus-associated.

The CDR3 extends over 15 amino acids. Trimming removed 5 bases from V and 1 base from J, with 13 bases in between. In germline, CDR1 is SGHTA, CDR2 FQGTGA. Sequenced by immunoSEQ multiplex PCR; TCRdb stores in-frame clones only, minus some. The sample carries more than 110,000 clones, around nine tenths recorded once. About this clone: Its antigen is currently unknown.

Sequenced sample: PBMCs. V and J are TRBV7-3 and TRBJ2-3, with D possibly matching TRBD2 (6 bases). This sequence originates from a woman aged 18-29 years in good health and CMV-seropositive. CDR3 in amino acids: CASSHIGRGTDTQYF. In DNA, the CDR3 is TGTGCCAGCAGCCACATCGGGAGAGGCACAGATACGCAGTATTTT.